Given below is one T cell receptor beta chain in context. No antigen is known for it. This record belongs to a study of shared clonotypes between healthy human individuals. General study points: Inspection by rarefaction showed sorted-subset sequencing to be incomplete despite large depth.

Germline assignment: CDR1 LGHNA and CDR2 YSLEER. Trimming cost V 2 bases and J 8 bases; bases outside gene matches: 11. The length of the CDR3 is 16 residues. Terminally differentiated effector memory CD45RA+ cells were left out of the naive CD8 fraction, which was CD45RO-negative and positively selected for CCR7. Donors were Caucasian adults residing in Nashville, Tennessee, USA. Researchers ran the assay at a deep level. TCRdb's copy holds only in-frame clones and misses some; the assay was immunoSEQ multiplex PCR. There are about 680,000 clones in the sample; 92% occur only once, and approximately 24% lies in the top ten.

Sequenced material: naive CD8+ T cells sorted from blood. The rearrangement links TRBV4-3 to TRBJ2-1; 8 nucleotides line up with TRBD2. This sequence was found in a man between 25 and 39 years old in good health. The CDR3 region has the DNA TGCGCCAGCAGCCAAAGTGGCTTAGCGGGACGGGATGAGCAGTTCTTC. It encodes CASSQSGLAGRDEQFF.